What follows are 6 T cell receptor beta chains derived from one specimen sequenced in a study of cytomegalovirus exposure and HLA in healthy donors (dated by TCRdb to the late 2010s). The library came from the immunoSEQ multiplex PCR assay. In its TCRdb copy, this immuneACCESS table keeps in-frame sequences only and misses some clones. Where compared with another copy, unresolved V genes explain less than half of these, and the others have no known cause. This sample lists roughly 75,000 clones; less than 95% were detected once. The biggest ten clones account for approximately 3.6% of the sample. The sequenced material came from PBMCs. These receptors were obtained from a woman between 18 and 29 years old in good health and CMV-seropositive.

The chain joins TRBV4-3 to TRBJ1-5; 7 bases are shared with TRBD1. Germline CDR1 LGHNA, CDR2 YSLEER. CDR3 size: 15 residues. V lost 3 bases, J lost 4 bases, and 6 bases stayed unmatched. The DNA of the CDR3 is TGCGCCAGCAGCCAGACGACAGGGCTTAATCAGCCCCAGCATTTT. It codes for CASSQTTGLNQPQHF.

This chain uses TRBV5-1 with TRBJ1-4, with D perhaps matching TRBD1 (5 bases). Between the trimmed V and J ends, which lost 0 bases and 7 bases, there was a span of 13 bases. The germline V gene encodes CDR1 SGHRS and CDR2 YFSETQ. The CDR3 runs 15 residues. CDR3 bases: TGCGCCAGCAGCTTGGCAGGGTTGAATGGTGAAAAACTGTTTTTT. Protein sequence: CASSLAGLNGEKLFF. Based on the CDR3 plus reference TRBV5-1 and TRBJ1-4, the full variable domain is KAGVTQTPRYLIKTRGQQVTLSCSPISGHRSVSWYQQTPGQGLQFLFEYFSETQRNKGNFPGRFSGRQFSNSRSEMNVSTLELGDSALYLCASSLAGLNGEKLFFGSGTQLSVL.

V gene TRBV9 combines with J gene TRBJ2-2, with 9 bases matching TRBD2. Germline V gene sequence: CDR1 SGDLS, CDR2 YYNGEE. This CDR3 has 18 amino acids. The V and J ends lost 0 bases and 0 bases, in that order; junction bases with no gene match: 6. The CDR3 loop reads CASSVGLAGRTNTGELFF. CDR3 coding DNA: TGTGCCAGCAGCGTAGGGCTAGCGGGGAGAACGAACACCGGGGAGCTGTTTTTT.

The chain carries TRBV5-1 and TRBJ1-1; 9 bases match TRBD1. This CDR3 region has 14 residues. Germline V lookup: CDR1 SGHRS, CDR2 YFSETQ. With 4 bases clipped from V and 5 bases from J, the junction kept 6 bases outside the gene matches. CDR3 protein: CASSPGQGPTEAFF. The CDR3 coding sequence is TGCGCCAGCAGCCCGGGACAGGGACCGACTGAAGCTTTCTTT.

This chain connects TRBV28 to TRBJ2-7; unclear D gene. CDR3 length equals 11 residues. Germline CDR1 is MDHEN and CDR2 is SYDVKM. Between the trimmed V and J ends, which lost 6 bases and 3 bases, there was a span of 6 bases. The CDR3 sequence: CASSRYYEQYF. The CDR3 DNA sequence: TGTGCCAGCAGCCGTTACTACGAGCAGTACTTC.

The rearrangement joins TRBV6-4 to TRBJ2-3; 13 nucleotides align to TRBD2. Germline loops: CDR1 MRHNA, CDR2 SNTAGT. This CDR3 is built from 20 residues. The trim removed 6 bases at V and 2 bases at J, leaving 17 bases unmatched. For the CDR3, the DNA is TGTGCCAGCAGCACCGGACTAGCGGGAGCGAAATCGCGGAACACAGATACGCAGTATTTT. This encodes CASSTGLAGAKSRNTDTQYF.